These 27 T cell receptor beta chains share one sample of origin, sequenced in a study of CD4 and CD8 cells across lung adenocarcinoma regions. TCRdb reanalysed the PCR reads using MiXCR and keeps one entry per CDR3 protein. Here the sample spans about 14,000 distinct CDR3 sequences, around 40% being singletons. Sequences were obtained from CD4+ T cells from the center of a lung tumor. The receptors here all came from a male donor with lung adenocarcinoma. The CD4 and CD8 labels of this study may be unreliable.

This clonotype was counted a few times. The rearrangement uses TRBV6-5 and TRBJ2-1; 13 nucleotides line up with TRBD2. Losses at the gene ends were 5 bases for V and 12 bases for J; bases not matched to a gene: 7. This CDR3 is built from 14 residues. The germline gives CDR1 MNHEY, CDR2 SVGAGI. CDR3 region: CASSTGLAGVGQFF. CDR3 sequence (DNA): TGTGCCAGCAGTACTGGACTAGCGGGAGTGGGGCAGTTCTTC.

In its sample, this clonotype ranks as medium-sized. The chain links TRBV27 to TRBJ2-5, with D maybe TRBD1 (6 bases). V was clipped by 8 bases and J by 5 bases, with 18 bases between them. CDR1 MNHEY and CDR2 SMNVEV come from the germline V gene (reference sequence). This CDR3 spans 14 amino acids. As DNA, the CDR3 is TGTGCCAGCTCTCAGGGGAGAATTCAGGAGACCCAGTACTTC. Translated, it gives CASSQGRIQETQYF.

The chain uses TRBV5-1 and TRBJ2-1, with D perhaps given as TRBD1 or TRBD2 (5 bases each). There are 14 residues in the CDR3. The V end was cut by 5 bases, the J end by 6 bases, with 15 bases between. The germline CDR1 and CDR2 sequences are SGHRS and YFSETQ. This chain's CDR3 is CASSMGDGGNEQFF. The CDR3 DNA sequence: TGCGCCAGCAGTATGGGGGACGGTGGCAATGAGCAGTTCTTC.

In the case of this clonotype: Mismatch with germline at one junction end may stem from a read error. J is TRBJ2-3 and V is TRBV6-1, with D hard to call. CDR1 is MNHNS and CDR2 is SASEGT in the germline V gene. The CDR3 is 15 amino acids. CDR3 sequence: CASSLQSGIPETQYF. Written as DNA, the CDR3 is TGTGCCAGCAGCCTCCAGTCCGGAATTCCAGAGACGCAGTATTTT.

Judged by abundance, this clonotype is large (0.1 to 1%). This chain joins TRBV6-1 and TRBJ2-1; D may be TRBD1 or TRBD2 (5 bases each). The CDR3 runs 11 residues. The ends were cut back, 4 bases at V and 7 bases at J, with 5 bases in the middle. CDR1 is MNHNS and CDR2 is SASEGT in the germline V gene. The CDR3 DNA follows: TGTGCCAGCAGTGGGGGGAATGAGCAGTTCTTC. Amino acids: CASSGGNEQFF.

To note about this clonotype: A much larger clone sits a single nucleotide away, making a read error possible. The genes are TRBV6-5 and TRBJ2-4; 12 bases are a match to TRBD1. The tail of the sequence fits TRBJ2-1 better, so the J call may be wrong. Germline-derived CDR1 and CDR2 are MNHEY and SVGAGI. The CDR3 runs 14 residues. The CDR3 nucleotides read TGTGCCAGCAGTTACGGGACAGGGGGCTACGAGCAGTTCTTC. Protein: CASSYGTGGYEQFF.

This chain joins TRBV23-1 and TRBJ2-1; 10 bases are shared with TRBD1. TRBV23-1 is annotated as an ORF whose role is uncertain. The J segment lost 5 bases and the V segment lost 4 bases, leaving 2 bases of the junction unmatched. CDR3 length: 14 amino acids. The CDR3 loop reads CASSPDRGNNEQFF. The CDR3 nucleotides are TGCGCCAGCAGTCCGGACAGGGGGAACAATGAGCAGTTCTTC.

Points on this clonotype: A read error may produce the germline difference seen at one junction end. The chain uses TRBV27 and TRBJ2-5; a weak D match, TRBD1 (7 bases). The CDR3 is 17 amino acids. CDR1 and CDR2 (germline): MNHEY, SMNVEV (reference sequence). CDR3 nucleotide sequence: TGTGCCAGCAGTGCGGGGCGAGGGGGCCGTGACCAAGAGACCCAGTATTTC. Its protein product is CASSAGRGGRDQETQYF.

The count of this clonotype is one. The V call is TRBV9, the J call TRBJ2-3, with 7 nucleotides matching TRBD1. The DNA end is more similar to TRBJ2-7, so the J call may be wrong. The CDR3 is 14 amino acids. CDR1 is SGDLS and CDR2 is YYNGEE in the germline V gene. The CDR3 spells CASSPGTVYNEQYF. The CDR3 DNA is TGTGCCAGCAGCCCCGGGACAGTATACAATGAGCAGTACTTC.

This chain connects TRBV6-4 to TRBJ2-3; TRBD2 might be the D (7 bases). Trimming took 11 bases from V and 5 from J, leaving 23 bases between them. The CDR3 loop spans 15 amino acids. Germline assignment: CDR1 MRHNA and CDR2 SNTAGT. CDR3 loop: CAGGDGGGGQDTQYF. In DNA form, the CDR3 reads TGTGCCGGGGGTGACGGGGGCGGGGGCCAAGATACGCAGTATTTT.

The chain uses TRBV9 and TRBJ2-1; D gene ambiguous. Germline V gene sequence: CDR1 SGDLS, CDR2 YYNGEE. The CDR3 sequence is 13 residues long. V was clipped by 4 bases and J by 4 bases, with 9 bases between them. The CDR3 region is CASSPTEYNEQFF. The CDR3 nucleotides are TGTGCCAGCAGCCCTACTGAATACAATGAGCAGTTCTTC.

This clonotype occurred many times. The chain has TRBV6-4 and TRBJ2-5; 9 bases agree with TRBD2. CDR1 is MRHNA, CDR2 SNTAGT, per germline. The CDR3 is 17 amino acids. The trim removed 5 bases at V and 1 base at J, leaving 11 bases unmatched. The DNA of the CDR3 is TGTGCCAGCAGTCCCCTTGATAGCGGGAGTGGCCAAGAGACCCAGTACTTC. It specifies CASSPLDSGSGQETQYF.

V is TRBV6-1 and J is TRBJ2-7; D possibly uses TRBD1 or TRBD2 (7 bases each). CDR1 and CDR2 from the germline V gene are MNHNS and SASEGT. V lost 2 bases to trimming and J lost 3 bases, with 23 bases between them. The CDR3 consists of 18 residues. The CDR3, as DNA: TGTGCCAGCAGTGAAATCGGCAGGGGGGAGATAGCGGGCTACGAGCAGTACTTC. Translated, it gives CASSEIGRGEIAGYEQYF.

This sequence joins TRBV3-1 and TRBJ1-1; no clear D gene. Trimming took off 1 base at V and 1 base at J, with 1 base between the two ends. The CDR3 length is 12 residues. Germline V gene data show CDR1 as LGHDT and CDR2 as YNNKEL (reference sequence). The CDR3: CASSQANTEAFF. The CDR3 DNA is TGTGCCAGCAGCCAAGCGAACACTGAAGCTTTCTTT.

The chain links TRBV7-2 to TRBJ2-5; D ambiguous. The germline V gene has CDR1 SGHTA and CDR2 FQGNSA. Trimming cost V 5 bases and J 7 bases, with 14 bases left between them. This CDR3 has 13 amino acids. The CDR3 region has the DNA TGTGCCAGCAGCCCCGCGGCCGGTGGGACCCAGTACTTC. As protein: CASSPAAGGTQYF.

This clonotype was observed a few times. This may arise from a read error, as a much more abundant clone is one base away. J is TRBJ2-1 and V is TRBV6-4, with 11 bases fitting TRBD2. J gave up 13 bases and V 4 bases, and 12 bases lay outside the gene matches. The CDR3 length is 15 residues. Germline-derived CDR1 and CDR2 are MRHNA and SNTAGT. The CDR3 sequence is CASSGTSGPQETQFF. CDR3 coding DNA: TGTGCCAGCAGTGGGACTAGCGGGCCGCAAGAGACCCAGTTCTTC.

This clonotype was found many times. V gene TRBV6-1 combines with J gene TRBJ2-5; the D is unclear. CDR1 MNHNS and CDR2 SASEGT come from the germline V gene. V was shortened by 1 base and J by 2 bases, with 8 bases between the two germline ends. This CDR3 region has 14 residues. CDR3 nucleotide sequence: TGTGCCAGCAGTGAAGTCTGGGGACAAGAGACCCAGTACTTC. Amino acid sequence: CASSEVWGQETQYF.

CDR3 DNA sequence: TGCAGTGCCATCCGGGAGCAGGGGGCTCGGGGCTACACCTTC. It encodes CSAIREQGARGYTF. V gene TRBV20-1 combines with J gene TRBJ1-2; TRBD1 matches at 8 bases. The CDR3 spans 14 residues. The V segment lost 6 bases and the J segment 8 bases; nucleotides outside the gene matches: 14. Germline values: CDR1 DFQATT, CDR2 SNEGSKA (reference sequence).

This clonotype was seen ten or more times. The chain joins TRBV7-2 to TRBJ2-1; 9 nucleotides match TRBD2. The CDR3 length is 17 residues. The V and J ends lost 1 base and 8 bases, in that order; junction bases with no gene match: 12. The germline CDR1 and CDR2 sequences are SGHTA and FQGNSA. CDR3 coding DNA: TGTGCCAGCAGCTTAGATGGGATTGGCGGGAGGGCCTATGAGCAGTTCTTC. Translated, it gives CASSLDGIGGRAYEQFF.

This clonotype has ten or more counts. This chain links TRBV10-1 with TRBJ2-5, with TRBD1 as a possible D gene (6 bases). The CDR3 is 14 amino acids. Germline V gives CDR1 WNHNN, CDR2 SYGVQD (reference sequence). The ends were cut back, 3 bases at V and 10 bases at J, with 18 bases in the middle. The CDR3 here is CASSDAGTTAGQYF. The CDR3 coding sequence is TGCGCCAGCAGTGACGCCGGGACAACTGCGGGCCAGTACTTC.

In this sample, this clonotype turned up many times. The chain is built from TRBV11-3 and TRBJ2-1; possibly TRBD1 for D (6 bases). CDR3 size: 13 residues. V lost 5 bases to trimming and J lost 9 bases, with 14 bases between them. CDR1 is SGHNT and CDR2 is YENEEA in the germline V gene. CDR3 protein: CASSLSSRGEQFF. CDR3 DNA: TGTGCCAGCAGCCTAAGCTCCAGGGGTGAGCAGTTCTTC.

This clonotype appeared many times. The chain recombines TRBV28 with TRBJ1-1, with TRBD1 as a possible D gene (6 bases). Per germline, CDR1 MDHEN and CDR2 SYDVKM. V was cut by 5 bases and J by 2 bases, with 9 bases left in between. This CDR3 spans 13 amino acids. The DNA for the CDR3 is TGTGCCAGCAGTATACAGGGTAACACTGAAGCTTTCTTT. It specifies CASSIQGNTEAFF. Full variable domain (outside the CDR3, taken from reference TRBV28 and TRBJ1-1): DVKVTQSSRYLVKRTGEKVFLECVQDMDHENMFWYRQDPGLGLRLIYFSYDVKMKEKGDIPEGYSVSREKKERFSLILESASTNQTSMYLCASSIQGNTEAFFGQGTRLTVV.

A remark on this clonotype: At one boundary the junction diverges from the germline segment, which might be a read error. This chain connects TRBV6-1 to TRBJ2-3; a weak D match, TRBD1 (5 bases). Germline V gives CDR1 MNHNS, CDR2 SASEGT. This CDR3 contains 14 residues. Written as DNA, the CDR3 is TGTGCCAGCAGTGAAGGGTCAGCGACAGACATGCAGTACTTT. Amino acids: CASSEGSATDMQYF.

CDR3 protein: CASSQGALVFGNTIYF. The CDR3, as DNA: TGCGCCAGCAGCCAAGGGGCACTAGTTTTTGGAAACACCATATATTTT. The V gene is TRBV4-1, the J gene TRBJ1-3; D is unclear. The ends were cut back, 1 base at V and 3 bases at J, with 13 bases in the middle. The CDR3 covers 16 residues. Germline V gene lookup returns CDR1 MGHRA and CDR2 YSYEKL.

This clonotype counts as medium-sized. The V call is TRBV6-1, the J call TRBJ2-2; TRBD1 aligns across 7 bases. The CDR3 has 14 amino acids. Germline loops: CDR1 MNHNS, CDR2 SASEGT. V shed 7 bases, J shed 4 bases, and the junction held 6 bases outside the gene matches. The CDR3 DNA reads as TGTGCCAGCATCTTCAGGGGGTCCACCGGGGAGCTGTTTTTT. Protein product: CASIFRGSTGELFF.

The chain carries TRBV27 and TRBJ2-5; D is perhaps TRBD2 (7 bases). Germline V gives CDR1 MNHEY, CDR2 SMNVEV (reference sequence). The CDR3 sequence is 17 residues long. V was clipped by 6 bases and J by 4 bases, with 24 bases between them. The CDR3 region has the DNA TGTGCCAGCAGAGAGGGGGGAGGGGCGCGTCGCCCAGAGACCCAGTACTTC. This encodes CASREGGGARRPETQYF.

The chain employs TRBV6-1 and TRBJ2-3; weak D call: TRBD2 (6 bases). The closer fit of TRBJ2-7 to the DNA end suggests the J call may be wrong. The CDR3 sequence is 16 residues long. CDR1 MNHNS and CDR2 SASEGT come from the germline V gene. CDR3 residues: CASAGLGGDPTDTQYF. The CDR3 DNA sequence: TGTGCCAGCGCGGGACTCGGGGGAGATCCAACAGATACGCAGTACTTC.